This TCR beta chain originates from a study of human T cells and chemical hapten exposure. Time point here: pre-sensitization, week 0. Treatment defined: therapeutic diphenylcyclopropenone sensitization with weekly scalp DPC. This CDR3 spans 14 amino acids. Trimming cost V 8 bases and J 9 bases; bases outside gene matches: 13. Germline CDR1 MRHNA, CDR2 SNTAGT. TCRdb passed the RACE reads through MiXCR, listing each CDR3 protein once. The sample has tens of thousands of distinct CDR3 sequences; roughly a tenth are singletons. By share of the sample, this clonotype is medium-sized. The sample here was whole blood, taken in connection with sensitization to the hapten diphenylcyclopropenone (DPC). The V and J genes are TRBV6-4 and TRBJ2-1; 7 bases fit TRBD2. The source of this sequence is a woman between 40 and 50 years old with alopecia areata. Some clones in this sample may be carry-over from other donors' samples. For the CDR3, the DNA is TGTGCCAGCGGGGAGGGACCAGAGATGGGTGAGCAGTTCTTC. Translation gives CASGEGPEMGEQFF.